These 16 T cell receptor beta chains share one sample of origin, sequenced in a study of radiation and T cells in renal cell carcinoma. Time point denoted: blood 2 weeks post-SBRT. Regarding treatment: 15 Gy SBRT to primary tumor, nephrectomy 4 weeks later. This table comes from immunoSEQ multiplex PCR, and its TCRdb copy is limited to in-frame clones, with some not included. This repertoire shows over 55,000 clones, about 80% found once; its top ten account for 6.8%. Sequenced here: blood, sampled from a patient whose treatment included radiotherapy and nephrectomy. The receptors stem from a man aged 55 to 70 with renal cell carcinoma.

The chain's CDR3 is CASSPLGGGEKSSGNTIYF. The CDR3 coding sequence is TGTGCCAGCAGTCCCCTCGGGGGGGGTGAGAAAAGCTCTGGAAACACCATATATTTT. This chain joins TRBV27 and TRBJ1-3, with D possibly TRBD1 on 5 matching bases. The CDR3 covers 19 residues. Trimming stripped 5 bases from V and 0 bases from J, with 23 bases between. Germline V lookup: CDR1 MNHEY, CDR2 SMNVEV (reference sequence).

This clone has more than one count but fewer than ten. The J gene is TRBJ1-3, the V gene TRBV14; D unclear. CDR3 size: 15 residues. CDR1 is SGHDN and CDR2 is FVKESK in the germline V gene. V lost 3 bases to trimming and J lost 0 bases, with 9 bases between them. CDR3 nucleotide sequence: TGTGCCAGCAGCCAGAGAGCTTTCTCTGGAAACACCATATATTTT. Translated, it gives CASSQRAFSGNTIYF. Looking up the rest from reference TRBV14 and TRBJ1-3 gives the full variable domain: EAGVTQFPSHSVIEKGQTVTLRCDPISGHDNLYWYRRVMGKEIKFLLHFVKESKQDESGMPNNRFLAERTGGTYSTLKVQPAELEDSGVYFCASSQRAFSGNTIYFGEGSWLTVV.

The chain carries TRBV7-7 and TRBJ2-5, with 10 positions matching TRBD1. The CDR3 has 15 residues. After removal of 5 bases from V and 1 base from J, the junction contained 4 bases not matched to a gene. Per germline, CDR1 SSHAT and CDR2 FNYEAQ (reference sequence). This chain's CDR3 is CASSVDRGPQETQYF. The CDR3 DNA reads TGTGCCAGCAGCGTCGACAGGGGGCCCCAAGAGACCCAGTACTTC.

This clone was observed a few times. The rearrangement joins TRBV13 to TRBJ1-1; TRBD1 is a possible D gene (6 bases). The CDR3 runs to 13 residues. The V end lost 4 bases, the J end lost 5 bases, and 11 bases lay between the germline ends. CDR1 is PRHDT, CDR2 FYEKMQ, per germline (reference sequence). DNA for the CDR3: TGTGCCAGCAGCTCGGGGGCTGGGACTGAAGCTTTCTTT. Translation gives CASSSGAGTEAFF.

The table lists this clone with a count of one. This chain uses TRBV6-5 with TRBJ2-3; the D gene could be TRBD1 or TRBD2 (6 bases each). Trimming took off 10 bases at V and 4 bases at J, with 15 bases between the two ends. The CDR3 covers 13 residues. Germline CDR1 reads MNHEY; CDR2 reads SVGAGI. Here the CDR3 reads CATKRGVSDTQYF. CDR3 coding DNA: TGTGCCACCAAAAGGGGGGTATCAGATACGCAGTATTTT.

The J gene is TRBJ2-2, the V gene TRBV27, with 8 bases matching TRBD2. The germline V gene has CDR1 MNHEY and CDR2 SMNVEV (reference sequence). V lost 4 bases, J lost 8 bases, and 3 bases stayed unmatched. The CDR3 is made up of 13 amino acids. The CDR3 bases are TGTGCCAGCAGTTCGGGACTAGGGGGGGAGCTGTTTTTT. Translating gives CASSSGLGGELFF.

The CDR3 nucleotides read TGTGCCAGCAGCCCCAGCGGGGCTAGCGGATTTTCTAGCACAGATACGCAGTATTTT. Translation gives CASSPSGASGFSSTDTQYF. This chain links TRBV27 with TRBJ2-3, with TRBD2 identical over 7 bases. CDR1 is MNHEY and CDR2 is SMNVEV in the germline V gene (reference sequence). This CDR3 comprises 19 residues. J lost 0 bases, V lost 6 bases, and 18 bases had no gene match.

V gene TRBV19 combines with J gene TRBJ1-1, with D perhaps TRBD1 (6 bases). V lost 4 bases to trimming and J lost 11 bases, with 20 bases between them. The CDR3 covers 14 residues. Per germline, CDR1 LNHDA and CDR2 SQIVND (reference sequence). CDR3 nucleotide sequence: TGTGCCAGTAGTAGCGGGACACCTCCCCGAGAGGCTTTCTTT. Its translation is CASSSGTPPREAFF. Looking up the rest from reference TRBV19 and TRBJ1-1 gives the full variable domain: DGGITQSPKYLFRKEGQNVTLSCEQNLNHDAMYWYRQDPGQGLRLIYYSQIVNDFQKGDIAEGYSVSREKKESFPLTVTSAQKNPTAFYLCASSSGTPPREAFFGQGTRLTVV.

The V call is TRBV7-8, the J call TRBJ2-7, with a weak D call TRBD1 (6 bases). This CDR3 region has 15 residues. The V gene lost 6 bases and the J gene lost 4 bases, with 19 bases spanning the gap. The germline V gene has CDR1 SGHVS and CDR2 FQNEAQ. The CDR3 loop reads CASRNYREIEYEQYF. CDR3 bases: TGTGCCAGCAGGAATTACAGGGAGATAGAGTACGAGCAGTACTTC.

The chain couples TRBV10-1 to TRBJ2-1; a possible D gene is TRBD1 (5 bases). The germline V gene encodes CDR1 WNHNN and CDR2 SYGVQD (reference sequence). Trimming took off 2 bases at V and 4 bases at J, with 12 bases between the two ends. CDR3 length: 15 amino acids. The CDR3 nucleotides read TGCGCCAGCAGTGAGGCACCTGGGGCTTACAATGAGCAGTTCTTC. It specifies CASSEAPGAYNEQFF.

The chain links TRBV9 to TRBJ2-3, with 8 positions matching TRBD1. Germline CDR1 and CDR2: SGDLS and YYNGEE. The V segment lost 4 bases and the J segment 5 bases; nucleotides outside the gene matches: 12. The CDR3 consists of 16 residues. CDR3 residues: CASSKRQGSSGDTQYF. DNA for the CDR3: TGTGCCAGCAGCAAGAGACAGGGGTCTAGTGGAGATACGCAGTATTTT.

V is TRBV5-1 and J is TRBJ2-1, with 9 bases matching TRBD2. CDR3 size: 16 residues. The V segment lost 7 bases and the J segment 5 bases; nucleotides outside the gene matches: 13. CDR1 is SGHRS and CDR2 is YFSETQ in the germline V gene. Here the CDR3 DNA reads TGCGCCAGCCACGTCGGTGGGGTAGCGGGAGACAATGAGCAGTTCTTC. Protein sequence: CASHVGGVAGDNEQFF.

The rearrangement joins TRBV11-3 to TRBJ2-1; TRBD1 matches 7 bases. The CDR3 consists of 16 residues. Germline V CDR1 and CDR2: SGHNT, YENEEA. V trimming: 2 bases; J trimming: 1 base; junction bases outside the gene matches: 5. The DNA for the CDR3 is TGTGCCAGCAGCTTACAAGGGGGCCAGTCCTACAATGAGCAGTTCTTC. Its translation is CASSLQGGQSYNEQFF.

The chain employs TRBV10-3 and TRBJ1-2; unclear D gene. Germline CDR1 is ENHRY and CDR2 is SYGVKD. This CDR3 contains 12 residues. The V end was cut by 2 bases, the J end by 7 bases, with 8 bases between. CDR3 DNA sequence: TGTGCCATCAGTGAGGGATCCAGTGGCTACACCTTC. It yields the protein CAISEGSSGYTF.

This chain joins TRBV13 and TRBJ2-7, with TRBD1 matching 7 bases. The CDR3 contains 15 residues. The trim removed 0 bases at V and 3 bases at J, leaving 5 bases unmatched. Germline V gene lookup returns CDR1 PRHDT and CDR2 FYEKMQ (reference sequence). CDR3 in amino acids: CASSLGSGGSYEQYF. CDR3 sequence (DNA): TGTGCCAGCAGCTTAGGCTCAGGGGGTAGCTACGAGCAGTACTTC.

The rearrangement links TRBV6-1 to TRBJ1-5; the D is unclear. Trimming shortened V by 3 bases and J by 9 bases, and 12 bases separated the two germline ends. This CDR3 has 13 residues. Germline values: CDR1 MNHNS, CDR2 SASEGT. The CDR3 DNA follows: TGTGCCAGCAGTGATCTTTCGAGGAGGCCCCAGCATTTT. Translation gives CASSDLSRRPQHF.